This T cell receptor beta chain is from a study of T cell repertoires and HLA-DP antigens. The wider study: One alloantigen had roughly nine groove amino acid differences from self, the other one.

Primers targeted 54 TRBV and 13 TRBJ segments. Here immunoSEQ multiplex PCR was the method, and the copy in TCRdb shows in-frame clones only, minus some. The table records almost 90,000 clones, about nine tenths of them present only once. The CDR3 extends over 14 amino acids. Germline assignment: CDR1 SGDLS and CDR2 YYNGEE. Trimming removed 4 bases from V and 0 bases from J; junction bases left unmatched: 3. On this clone itself: Its specificity is unknown.

Sequenced material: CD4+ T cells from PBMCs. The receptor comes from a man over 45 in good health and CMV-seronegative. The gene calls are TRBV9 and TRBJ2-5; 7 bases are shared with TRBD1. The CDR3 sequence: CASSTGQYQETQYF. CDR3 in DNA: TGTGCCAGCAGCACGGGACAGTACCAAGAGACCCAGTACTTC.